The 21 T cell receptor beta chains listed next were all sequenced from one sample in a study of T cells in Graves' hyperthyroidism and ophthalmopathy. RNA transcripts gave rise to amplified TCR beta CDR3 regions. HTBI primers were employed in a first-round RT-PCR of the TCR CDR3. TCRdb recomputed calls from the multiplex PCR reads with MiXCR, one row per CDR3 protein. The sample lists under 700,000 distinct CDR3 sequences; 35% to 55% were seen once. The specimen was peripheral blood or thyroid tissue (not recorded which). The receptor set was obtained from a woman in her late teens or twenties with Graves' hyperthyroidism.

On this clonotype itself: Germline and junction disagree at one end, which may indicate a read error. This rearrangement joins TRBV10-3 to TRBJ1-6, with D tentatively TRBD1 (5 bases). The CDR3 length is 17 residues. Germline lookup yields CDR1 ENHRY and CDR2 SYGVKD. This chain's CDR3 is CASSYSGAEGLWSPLHF. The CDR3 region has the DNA TGTGCCAGCAGTTACTCCGGGGCCGAAGGTCTCTGGTCACCCCTCCACTTT.

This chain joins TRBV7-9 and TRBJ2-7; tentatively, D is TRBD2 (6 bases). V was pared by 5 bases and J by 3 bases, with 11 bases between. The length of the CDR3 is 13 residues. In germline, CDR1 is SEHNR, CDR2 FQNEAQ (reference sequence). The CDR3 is CASSLDYGYEQYF. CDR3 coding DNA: TGTGCCAGCAGCCTGGACTACGGCTACGAGCAGTACTTC.

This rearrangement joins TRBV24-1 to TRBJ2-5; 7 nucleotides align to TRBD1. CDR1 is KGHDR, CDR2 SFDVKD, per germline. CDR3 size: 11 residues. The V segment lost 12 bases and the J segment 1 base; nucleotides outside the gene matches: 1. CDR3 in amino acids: CADRVQETQYF. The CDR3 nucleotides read TGTGCCGACAGGGTCCAAGAGACCCAGTACTTC.

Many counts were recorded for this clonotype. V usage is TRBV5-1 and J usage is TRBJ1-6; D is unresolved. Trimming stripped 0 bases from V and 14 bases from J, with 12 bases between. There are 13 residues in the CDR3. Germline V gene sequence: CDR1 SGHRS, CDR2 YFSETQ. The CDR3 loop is CASSLDGGITLHF. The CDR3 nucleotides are TGCGCCAGCAGCTTGGATGGAGGGATCACCCTCCACTTT.

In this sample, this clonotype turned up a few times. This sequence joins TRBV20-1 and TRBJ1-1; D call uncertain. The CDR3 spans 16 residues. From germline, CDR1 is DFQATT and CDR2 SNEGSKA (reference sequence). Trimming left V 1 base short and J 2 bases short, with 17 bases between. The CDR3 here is CSARAGGHRGNTEAFF. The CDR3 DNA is TGCAGTGCTAGAGCTGGAGGCCATCGGGGTAACACTGAAGCTTTCTTT.

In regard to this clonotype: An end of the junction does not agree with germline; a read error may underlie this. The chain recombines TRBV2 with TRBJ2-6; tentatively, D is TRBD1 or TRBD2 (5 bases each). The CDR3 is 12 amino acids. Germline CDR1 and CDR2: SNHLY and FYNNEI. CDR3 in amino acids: CASSETGRGLAF. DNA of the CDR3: TGTGCCAGCAGTGAAACGGGGCGCGGATTGGCTTTC.

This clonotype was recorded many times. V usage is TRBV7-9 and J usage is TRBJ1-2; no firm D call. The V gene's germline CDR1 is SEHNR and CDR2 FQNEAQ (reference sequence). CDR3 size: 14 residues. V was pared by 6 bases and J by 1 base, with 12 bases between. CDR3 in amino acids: CASRGSRSNYGYTF. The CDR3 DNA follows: TGTGCCAGCAGGGGCAGCCGAAGTAACTATGGCTACACCTTC.

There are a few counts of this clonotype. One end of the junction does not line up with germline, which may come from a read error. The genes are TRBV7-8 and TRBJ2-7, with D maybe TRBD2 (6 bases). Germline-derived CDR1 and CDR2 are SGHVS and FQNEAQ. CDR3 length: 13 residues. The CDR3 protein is CASSIGGTYEQYF. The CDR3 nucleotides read TGCGCCAGCAGCATCGGCGGGACCTACGAGCAGTACTTC.

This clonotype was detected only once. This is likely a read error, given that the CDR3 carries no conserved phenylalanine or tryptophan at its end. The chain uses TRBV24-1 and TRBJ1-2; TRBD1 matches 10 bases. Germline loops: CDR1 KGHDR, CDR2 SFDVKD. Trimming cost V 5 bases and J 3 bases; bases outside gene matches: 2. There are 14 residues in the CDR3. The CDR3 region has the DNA TGTGCCACCAGTGGGACAGGGGGGTACTATGGCTACACCCTC. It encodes CATSGTGGYYGYTL.

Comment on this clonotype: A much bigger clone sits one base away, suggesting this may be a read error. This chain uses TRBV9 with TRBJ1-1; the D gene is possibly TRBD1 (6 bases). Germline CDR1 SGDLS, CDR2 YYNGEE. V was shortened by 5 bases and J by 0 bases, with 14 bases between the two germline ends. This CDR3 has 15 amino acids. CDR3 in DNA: TGTGCCAGCAGAACCGGGGACACCATGAACACTGAAGCTTTCTTT. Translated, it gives CASRTGDTMNTEAFF.

CDR3 in amino acids: CASSTTDDSPLHF. For the CDR3, the DNA is TGTGCCAGCAGTACTACAGACGATTCACCCCTCCACTTT. The gene calls are TRBV6-6 and TRBJ1-6; no clear D gene. Trimming cost V 5 bases and J 8 bases, with 10 bases left between them. Germline V gene sequence: CDR1 MNHNY, CDR2 SVGAGI (reference sequence). The CDR3 contains 13 residues.

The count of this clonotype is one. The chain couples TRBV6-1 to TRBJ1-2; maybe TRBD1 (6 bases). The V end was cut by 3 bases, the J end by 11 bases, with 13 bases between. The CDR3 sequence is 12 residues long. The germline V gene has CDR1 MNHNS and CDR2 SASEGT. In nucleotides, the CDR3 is TGTGCCAGCAGTGATTCCAGGGGACCTTACACCTTC. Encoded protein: CASSDSRGPYTF.

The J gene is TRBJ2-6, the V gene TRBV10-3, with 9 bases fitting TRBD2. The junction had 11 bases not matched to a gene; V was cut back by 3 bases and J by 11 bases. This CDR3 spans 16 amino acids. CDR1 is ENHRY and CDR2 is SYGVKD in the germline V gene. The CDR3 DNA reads TGTGCCATCAGTGACTATAGCGGGAGAGGGGGCTACGTCCTGACTTTC. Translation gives CAISDYSGRGGYVLTF.

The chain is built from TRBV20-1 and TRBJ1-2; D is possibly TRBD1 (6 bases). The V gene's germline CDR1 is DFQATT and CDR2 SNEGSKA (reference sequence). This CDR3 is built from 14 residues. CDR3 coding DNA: TGCAGAGCGCAGGGGATGGGACGCCGGTATGGCTACACCTTC. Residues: CRAQGMGRRYGYTF.

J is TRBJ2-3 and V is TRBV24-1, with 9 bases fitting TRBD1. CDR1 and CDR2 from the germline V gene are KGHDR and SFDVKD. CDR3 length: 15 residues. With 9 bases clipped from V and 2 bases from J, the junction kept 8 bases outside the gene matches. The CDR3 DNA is TGTGCCACCGCCGGCGGGACAGGGTTCACAGATACGCAGTATTTT. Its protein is CATAGGTGFTDTQYF.

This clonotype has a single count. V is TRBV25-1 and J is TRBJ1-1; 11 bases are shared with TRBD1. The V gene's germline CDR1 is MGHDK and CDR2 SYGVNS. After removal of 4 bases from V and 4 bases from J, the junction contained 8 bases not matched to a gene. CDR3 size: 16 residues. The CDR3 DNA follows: TGTGCCAGCAGTGCTAGACGGGACAGGGGGATCACTGAAGCTTTCTTT. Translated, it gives CASSARRDRGITEAFF.

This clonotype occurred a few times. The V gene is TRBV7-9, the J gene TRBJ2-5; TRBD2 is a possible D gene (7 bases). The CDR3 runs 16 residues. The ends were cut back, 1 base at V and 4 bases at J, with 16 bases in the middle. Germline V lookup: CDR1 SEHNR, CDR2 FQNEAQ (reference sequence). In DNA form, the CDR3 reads TGTGCCAGCAGCTTAGTTGGCGGGAGAGGGGGAGAGACCCAGTACTTC. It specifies CASSLVGGRGGETQYF.

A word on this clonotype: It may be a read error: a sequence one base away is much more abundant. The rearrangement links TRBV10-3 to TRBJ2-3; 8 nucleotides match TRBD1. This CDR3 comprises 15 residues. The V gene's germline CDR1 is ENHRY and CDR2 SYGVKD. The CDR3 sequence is CAISESDRATDTQCF. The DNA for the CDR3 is TGTGCCATCAGTGAGTCGGACAGGGCCACAGATACGCAGTGTTTT.

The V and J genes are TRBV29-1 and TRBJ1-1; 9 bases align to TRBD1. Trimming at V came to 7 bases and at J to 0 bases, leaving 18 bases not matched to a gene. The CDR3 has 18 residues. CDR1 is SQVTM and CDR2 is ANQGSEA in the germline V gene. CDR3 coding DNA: TGCAGCGCAGAAGGGACAGGGTTTACGAGGGGCATGAACACTGAAGCTTTCTTT. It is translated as CSAEGTGFTRGMNTEAFF.

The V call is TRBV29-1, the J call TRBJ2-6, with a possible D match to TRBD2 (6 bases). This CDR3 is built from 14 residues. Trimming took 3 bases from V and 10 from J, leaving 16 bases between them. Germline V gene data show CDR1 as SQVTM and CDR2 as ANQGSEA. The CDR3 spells CSVDRSEGANVLTF. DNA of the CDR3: TGCAGCGTTGATAGGTCGGAGGGAGCTAACGTCCTGACTTTC.

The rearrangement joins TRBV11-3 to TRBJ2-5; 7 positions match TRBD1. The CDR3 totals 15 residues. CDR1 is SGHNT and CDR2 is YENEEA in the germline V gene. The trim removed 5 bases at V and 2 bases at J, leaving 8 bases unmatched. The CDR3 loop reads CASSPRRDSQETQYF. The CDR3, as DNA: TGTGCCAGCAGCCCTAGACGGGACAGTCAAGAGACCCAGTACTTC.